A selection of T cell receptor beta chains follows, all from one sample in a study of T-cell memory formation after mild COVID-19. TCRdb fed the 5' RACE reads into MiXCR, producing one record per CDR3 protein. The repertoire holds some 350,000 distinct CDR3 sequences, more than 15% seen once, with 20% to 25% in the top ten. What was sequenced was PBMCs or a T cell subset sorted from them (not recorded which). The receptors were gathered from a man aged 18-30 years who had mild COVID-19 (a few samples of this study predate the infection). Cell type and time point are not known. Both conserved end residues are part of each CDR3. The order of the fields is D gene, clone size, V gene, J gene, CDR3 protein, CDR3 DNA. A D gene is named only where the DNA matches it firmly. The listing skips clone size in some rows; elsewhere it reads once, few, many or a size class.

d_gene: -; abundance: few; v_gene: TRBV9; j_gene: TRBJ2-5; CDR3aa: CASSVVGGLQYF; CDR3nt: TGTGCCAGCAGCGTAGTCGGAGGGCTCCAGTACTTC
d_gene: TRBD1; abundance: -; v_gene: TRBV6-1; j_gene: TRBJ1-2; CDR3aa: CATRDRAYYGYTF; CDR3nt: TGTGCCACGCGGGACAGGGCTTACTATGGCTACACCTTC
d_gene: -; abundance: -; v_gene: TRBV7-9; j_gene: TRBJ2-5; CDR3aa: CASSLARDQYF; CDR3nt: TGTGCCAGCAGCTTAGCGCGGGACCAGTACTTC
d_gene: TRBD2; abundance: -; v_gene: TRBV12-3/TRBV12-4; j_gene: TRBJ2-3; CDR3aa: CASRSTGTSGSTDTQYF; CDR3nt: TGTGCCAGCAGGTCCACCGGGACTAGCGGTAGCACAGATACGCAGTATTTT
d_gene: TRBD1; abundance: few; v_gene: TRBV29-1; j_gene: TRBJ1-5; CDR3aa: CSVATGTGGYQPQHF; CDR3nt: TGCAGCGTTGCCACCGGGACAGGGGGTTATCAGCCCCAGCATTTT
d_gene: -; abundance: -; v_gene: TRBV6-5; j_gene: TRBJ1-2; CDR3aa: CASTLARGTGYTF; CDR3nt: TGTGCCAGCACCCTAGCCCGGGGAACTGGCTACACCTTC
d_gene: -; abundance: many; v_gene: TRBV6-2/TRBV6-3; j_gene: TRBJ2-7; CDR3aa: CASSYPPPGTYEQYF; CDR3nt: TGTGCCAGCAGTTACCCCCCACCGGGGACCTACGAGCAGTACTTC
d_gene: -; abundance: few; v_gene: TRBV20-1; j_gene: TRBJ1-1; CDR3aa: CSATSPQGTEAFF; CDR3nt: TGCAGTGCTACCTCCCCCCAGGGAACTGAAGCTTTCTTT
d_gene: -; abundance: -; v_gene: TRBV15; j_gene: TRBJ1-2; CDR3aa: CATSRGTEGGYTF; CDR3nt: TGTGCCACCAGCAGAGGGACAGAGGGGGGCTACACCTTC
d_gene: TRBD1; abundance: few; v_gene: TRBV11-2; j_gene: TRBJ2-1; CDR3aa: CASSRDREDEQFF; CDR3nt: TGTGCCAGCAGTCGGGACAGGGAGGATGAGCAGTTCTTC
d_gene: TRBD1; abundance: -; v_gene: TRBV5-5; j_gene: TRBJ1-1; CDR3aa: CASSPGQGANTEAFF; CDR3nt: TGTGCCAGCAGCCCCGGACAGGGGGCGAACACTGAAGCTTTCTTT
d_gene: TRBD2; abundance: many; v_gene: TRBV3-1; j_gene: TRBJ2-1; CDR3aa: CASSQRGAGNEQFF; CDR3nt: TGTGCCAGCAGCCAGCGGGGGGCCGGGAATGAGCAGTTCTTC
d_gene: -; abundance: -; v_gene: TRBV11-2; j_gene: TRBJ2-2; CDR3aa: CASILANTGELFF; CDR3nt: TGTGCCAGCATCCTCGCGAACACCGGGGAGCTGTTTTTT
d_gene: -; abundance: few; v_gene: TRBV5-5; j_gene: TRBJ1-4; CDR3aa: CASKIGTPNEKLFF; CDR3nt: TGTGCCAGCAAAATCGGGACACCTAATGAAAAACTGTTTTTT
d_gene: -; abundance: few; v_gene: TRBV9; j_gene: TRBJ2-3; CDR3aa: CASSVGQGGDTQYF; CDR3nt: TGTGCCAGCAGCGTGGGGCAGGGAGGAGATACGCAGTATTTT
d_gene: -; abundance: few; v_gene: TRBV18; j_gene: TRBJ2-1; CDR3aa: CASSPQDRSNEQFF; CDR3nt: TGTGCCAGCTCACCACAAGACAGGAGCAATGAGCAGTTCTTC
d_gene: -; abundance: -; v_gene: TRBV4-1; j_gene: TRBJ2-1; CDR3aa: CASSLRSADNEQFF; CDR3nt: TGCGCCAGCAGCCTCCGCAGCGCGGACAATGAGCAGTTCTTC
d_gene: -; abundance: -; v_gene: TRBV7-2; j_gene: TRBJ2-5; CDR3aa: CASSLKSGALQETQYF; CDR3nt: TGTGCCAGCAGCTTAAAGTCAGGGGCTCTCCAAGAGACCCAGTACTTC
d_gene: -; abundance: -; v_gene: TRBV7-9; j_gene: TRBJ2-1; CDR3aa: CASRREEGNEQFF; CDR3nt: TGTGCCAGCCGCAGGGAGGAGGGCAATGAGCAGTTCTTC
d_gene: -; abundance: -; v_gene: TRBV29-1; j_gene: TRBJ1-1; CDR3aa: CSVQSHQKRSTEAFF; CDR3nt: TGCAGCGTTCAATCCCACCAGAAGCGTAGCACTGAAGCTTTCTTT
d_gene: TRBD2; abundance: few; v_gene: TRBV5-1; j_gene: TRBJ2-1; CDR3aa: CASSFSSGGNNEQFF; CDR3nt: TGCGCCAGCAGCTTCAGTAGCGGGGGGAACAATGAGCAGTTCTTC
d_gene: TRBD2; abundance: -; v_gene: TRBV7-3; j_gene: TRBJ2-3; CDR3aa: CASSLSGGRTDTQYF; CDR3nt: TGTGCCAGCAGCTTGAGCGGGGGGCGCACAGATACGCAGTATTTT
d_gene: -; abundance: -; v_gene: TRBV5-1; j_gene: TRBJ2-2; CDR3aa: CASSLVRVTNTGELFF; CDR3nt: TGCGCCAGCAGCTTGGTCCGGGTTACGAACACCGGGGAGCTGTTTTTT
d_gene: -; abundance: many; v_gene: TRBV6-5; j_gene: TRBJ2-3; CDR3aa: CASSYGGGTDTQYF; CDR3nt: TGTGCCAGCAGTTACGGAGGGGGCACAGATACGCAGTATTTT
d_gene: TRBD2; abundance: -; v_gene: TRBV7-6; j_gene: TRBJ2-1; CDR3aa: CASSQAGGTINEQFF; CDR3nt: TGTGCCAGCAGCCAAGCGGGGGGAACCATAAATGAGCAGTTCTTC
d_gene: -; abundance: -; v_gene: TRBV5-6; j_gene: TRBJ2-2; CDR3aa: CASSLVNRGELFF; CDR3nt: TGTGCCAGCAGCTTGGTTAATCGCGGGGAGCTGTTTTTT
d_gene: -; abundance: many; v_gene: TRBV6-5; j_gene: TRBJ2-5; CDR3aa: CASLYRIRVEETQYF; CDR3nt: TGTGCCAGCCTTTATCGTATTAGGGTTGAAGAGACCCAGTACTTC
d_gene: -; abundance: few; v_gene: TRBV18; j_gene: TRBJ1-5; CDR3aa: CASPYRGLNQPQHF; CDR3nt: TGTGCCAGCCCTTACCGGGGCCTCAATCAGCCCCAGCATTTT
d_gene: TRBD1; abundance: -; v_gene: TRBV24-1; j_gene: TRBJ2-3; CDR3aa: CATYFKPGQGTDTQYF; CDR3nt: TGTGCCACTTATTTTAAACCGGGACAGGGTACAGATACGCAGTATTTT
d_gene: -; abundance: many; v_gene: TRBV4-2; j_gene: TRBJ2-6; CDR3aa: CASSQGIGAGANVLTF; CDR3nt: TGTGCCAGCAGCCAAGGAATAGGGGCTGGGGCCAACGTCCTGACTTTC
d_gene: -; abundance: -; v_gene: TRBV5-4; j_gene: TRBJ2-4; CDR3aa: CASSFQGGENIQYF; CDR3nt: TGTGCCAGCAGCTTCCAGGGGGGGGAAAACATTCAGTACTTC
d_gene: TRBD1; abundance: -; v_gene: TRBV11-2; j_gene: TRBJ1-4; CDR3aa: CASSLTTGIQGLFF; CDR3nt: TGTGCCAGCAGCTTAACGACAGGGATCCAAGGCCTGTTTTTT
d_gene: -; abundance: -; v_gene: TRBV20-1; j_gene: TRBJ2-1; CDR3aa: CSARTGSSYNEQFF; CDR3nt: TGCAGTGCCAGGACGGGGAGCTCCTACAATGAGCAGTTCTTC
d_gene: -; abundance: few; v_gene: TRBV6-2/TRBV6-3; j_gene: TRBJ2-2; CDR3aa: CASSYTGSGNTGELFF; CDR3nt: TGTGCCAGCAGTTATACAGGGTCGGGGAACACCGGGGAGCTGTTTTTT
d_gene: TRBD2; abundance: -; v_gene: TRBV28; j_gene: TRBJ2-1; CDR3aa: CASRNPSGGWYNEQFF; CDR3nt: TGTGCCAGCAGAAACCCCAGCGGGGGGTGGTACAATGAGCAGTTCTTC
d_gene: TRBD1; abundance: -; v_gene: TRBV6-6; j_gene: TRBJ2-7; CDR3aa: CASTYDRELDEQYF; CDR3nt: TGTGCCAGCACCTATGACAGGGAATTGGACGAGCAGTACTTC
d_gene: -; abundance: many; v_gene: TRBV21-1; j_gene: TRBJ2-5; CDR3aa: CASSNDREKETQYF; CDR3nt: TGTGCCAGCAGCAATGACAGGGAGAAGGAGACCCAGTACTTC
d_gene: -; abundance: few; v_gene: TRBV3-1; j_gene: TRBJ2-4; CDR3aa: CASSQDREIFAKNIQYF; CDR3nt: TGTGCCAGCAGCCAAGATCGGGAAATCTTTGCCAAAAACATTCAGTACTTC
d_gene: -; abundance: few; v_gene: TRBV7-9; j_gene: TRBJ2-3; CDR3aa: CASGNTDTQYF; CDR3nt: TGTGCCAGCGGAAACACAGATACGCAGTATTTT
d_gene: TRBD2; abundance: many; v_gene: TRBV30; j_gene: TRBJ2-3; CDR3aa: CACSLAGADTQYF; CDR3nt: TGTGCCTGTTCACTAGCGGGGGCGGATACGCAGTATTTT